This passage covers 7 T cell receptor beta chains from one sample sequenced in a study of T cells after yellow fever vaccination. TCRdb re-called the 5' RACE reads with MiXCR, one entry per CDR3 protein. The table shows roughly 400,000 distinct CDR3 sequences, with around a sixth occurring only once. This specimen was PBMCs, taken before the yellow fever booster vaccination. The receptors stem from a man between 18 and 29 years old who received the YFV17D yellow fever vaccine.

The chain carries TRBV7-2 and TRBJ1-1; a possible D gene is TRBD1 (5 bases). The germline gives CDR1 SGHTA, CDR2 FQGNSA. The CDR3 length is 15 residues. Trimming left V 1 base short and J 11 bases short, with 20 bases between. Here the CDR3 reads CASSLESIVGRGAFF. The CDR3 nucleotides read TGTGCCAGCAGCTTAGAGTCCATCGTGGGGCGCGGGGCTTTCTTT.

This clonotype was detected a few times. The CDR3 region has the DNA TGTGCCAGCAGCCCAATGAGCGGGGGGCTCGGAGAGACCCAGTACTTC. Encoded protein: CASSPMSGGLGETQYF. This chain uses TRBV7-2 with TRBJ2-5; 9 bases line up with TRBD2. The trim removed 5 bases at V and 4 bases at J, leaving 11 bases unmatched. The CDR3 covers 16 residues. Per germline, CDR1 SGHTA and CDR2 FQGNSA.

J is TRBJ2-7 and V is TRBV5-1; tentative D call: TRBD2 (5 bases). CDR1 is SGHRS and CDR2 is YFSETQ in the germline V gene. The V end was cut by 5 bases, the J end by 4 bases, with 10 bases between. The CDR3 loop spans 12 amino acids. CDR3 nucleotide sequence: TGCGCCAGCAGTAAGTGGAGGTACGAGCAGTACGTC. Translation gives CASSKWRYEQYV.

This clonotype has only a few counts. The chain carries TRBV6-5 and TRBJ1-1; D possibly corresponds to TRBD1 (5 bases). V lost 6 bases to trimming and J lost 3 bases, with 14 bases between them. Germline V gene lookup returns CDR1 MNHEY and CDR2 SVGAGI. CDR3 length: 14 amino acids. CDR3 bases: TGTGCCAGCAGCCCCGGGACGGGCTACACTGAAGCTTTCTTT. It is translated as CASSPGTGYTEAFF.

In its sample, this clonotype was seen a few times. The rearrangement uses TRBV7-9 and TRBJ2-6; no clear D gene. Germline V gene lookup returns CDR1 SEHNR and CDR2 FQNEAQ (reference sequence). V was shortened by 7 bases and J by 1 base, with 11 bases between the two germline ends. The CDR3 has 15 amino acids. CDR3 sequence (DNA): TGTGCCAGCACCCAGGCGCCTTCTGGGGCCAACGTCCTGACTTTC. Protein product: CASTQAPSGANVLTF.

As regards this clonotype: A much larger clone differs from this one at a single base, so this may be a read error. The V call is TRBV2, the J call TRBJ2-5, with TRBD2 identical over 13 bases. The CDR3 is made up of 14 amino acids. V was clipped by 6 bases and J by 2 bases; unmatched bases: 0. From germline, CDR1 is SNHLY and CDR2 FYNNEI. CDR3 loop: CASRLAGGQETQYF. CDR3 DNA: TGTGCCAGCAGACTAGCGGGGGGGCAAGAGACCCAGTACTTC.

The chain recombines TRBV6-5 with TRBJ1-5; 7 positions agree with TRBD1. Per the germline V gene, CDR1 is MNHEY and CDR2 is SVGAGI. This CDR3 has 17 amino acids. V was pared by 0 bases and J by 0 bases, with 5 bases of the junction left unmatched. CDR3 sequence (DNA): TGTGCCAGCAGTTACTCGAGCGCAGGGGGTAGCAATCAGCCCCAGCATTTT. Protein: CASSYSSAGGSNQPQHF.